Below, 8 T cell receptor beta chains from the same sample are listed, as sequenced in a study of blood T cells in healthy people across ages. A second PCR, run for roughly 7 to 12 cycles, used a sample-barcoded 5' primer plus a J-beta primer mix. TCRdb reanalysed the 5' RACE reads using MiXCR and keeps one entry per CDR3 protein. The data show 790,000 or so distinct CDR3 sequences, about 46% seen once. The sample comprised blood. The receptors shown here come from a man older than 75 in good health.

CDR3 DNA: TGTGCCAGCAGTCAAGCTCCGGGCCCCCCTTTTGGGCCCCAGCATTTT. Protein: CASSQAPGPPFGPQHF. J is TRBJ1-5 and V is TRBV27; D unresolved. The germline V and J ends were trimmed by 5 bases and 9 bases, with 23 bases remaining between them. Germline V CDR1 and CDR2: MNHEY, SMNVEV (reference sequence). CDR3 length equals 16 residues.

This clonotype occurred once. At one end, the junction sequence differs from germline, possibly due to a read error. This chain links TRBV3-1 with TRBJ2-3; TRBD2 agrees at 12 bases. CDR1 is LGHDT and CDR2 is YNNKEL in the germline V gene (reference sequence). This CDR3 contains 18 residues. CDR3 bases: TGTGCCGGCAGCCAGTGGCCGGGGACTAGCGGGAGCACAGATACGCAGTATTTT. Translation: CAGSQWPGTSGSTDTQYF.

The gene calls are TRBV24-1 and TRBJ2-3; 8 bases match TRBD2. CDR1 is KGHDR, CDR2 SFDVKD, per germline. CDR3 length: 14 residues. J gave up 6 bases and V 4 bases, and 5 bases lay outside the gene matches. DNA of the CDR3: TGTGCCACCAGTGACACGGGACTAGTGGATACGCAGTATTTT. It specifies CATSDTGLVDTQYF.

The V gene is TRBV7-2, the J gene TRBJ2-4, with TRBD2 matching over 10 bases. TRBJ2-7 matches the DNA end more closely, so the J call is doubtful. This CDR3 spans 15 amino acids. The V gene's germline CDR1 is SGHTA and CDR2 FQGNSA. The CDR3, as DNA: TGTGCCAGCAGCTTAGCAGCGGGAGGGCCAAACGAGCAGTACTTC. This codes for CASSLAAGGPNEQYF.

The chain's CDR3 is CASSEASGGTPEQFF. DNA for the CDR3: TGTGCCAGCAGTGAAGCTAGCGGGGGGACCCCTGAGCAGTTCTTC. This sequence joins TRBV6-1 and TRBJ2-1; the match to TRBD2 covers 10 bases. The germline gives CDR1 MNHNS, CDR2 SASEGT. The V and J ends lost 0 bases and 9 bases, in that order; junction bases with no gene match: 5. There are 15 residues in the CDR3.

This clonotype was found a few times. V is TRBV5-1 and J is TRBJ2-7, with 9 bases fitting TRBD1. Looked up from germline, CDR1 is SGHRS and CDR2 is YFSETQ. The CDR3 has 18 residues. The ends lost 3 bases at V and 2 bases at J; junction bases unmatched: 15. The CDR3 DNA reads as TGCGCCAGCAGCTCACTGGCCAGGGGGACAGGGATTACCTACGAGCAGTACTTC. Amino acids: CASSSLARGTGITYEQYF.

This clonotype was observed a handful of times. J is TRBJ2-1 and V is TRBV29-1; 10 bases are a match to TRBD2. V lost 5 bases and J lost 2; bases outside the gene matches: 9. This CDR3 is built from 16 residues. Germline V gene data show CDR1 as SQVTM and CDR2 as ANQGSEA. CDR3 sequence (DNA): TGCAGCGTTTTTACTAGCGGGACTCGGGCCTACAATGAGCAGTTCTTC. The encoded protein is CSVFTSGTRAYNEQFF.

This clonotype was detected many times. CDR3 amino acids: CASSQDKGSETQYF. The CDR3 bases are TGTGCCAGCAGCCAAGACAAGGGGAGCGAGACCCAGTACTTC. V gene TRBV4-2 combines with J gene TRBJ2-5; perhaps D is TRBD1 or TRBD2 (5 bases each). Germline V gives CDR1 LGHNA, CDR2 YNFKEQ. The CDR3 consists of 14 residues. Trimming pared 0 bases from V and 5 bases from J, leaving 10 bases between.